This TCR beta chain was identified during a study of T cells expressing NK-cell markers. A note on this clonotype: What it recognizes is unknown.

The germline gives CDR1 SGDLS, CDR2 YYNGEE. This CDR3 comprises 19 residues. Study-wide points: The contribution of dominant NKG2C+ clonotypes to CD8+ T cells in more than five donors was about 1.0-7.0%.

The authors made TCR beta cDNA libraries by 5'RACE template switching. This switching added a universal primer site and UMIs. TCRdb re-called the 5' RACE reads, yielding one record per CDR3 amino acid sequence without DNA. The sample's table shows about 260,000 distinct CDR3 sequences. Sequencing was done on a sample of blood T cells: a sorted CD56 or NKG2C T cell subset, CD4+ or CD8+ T cells, or bulk PBMC T cells (not recorded which). The sequence was obtained from a man aged 18 to 29 in good health. The gene calls are TRBV9 and TRBJ2-3; TCRdb returns TRBD2, unconfirmable since there is no DNA. CDR3 region: CASSPTTPGGGRVTDTQYF.